The T cell receptor (beta chain) described here comes from a study of human T cells and chemical hapten exposure (dated by TCRdb to the early 2020s). General notes on the study: For sensitization, 2% DPC in acetone was applied to an approximately 2 cm by approximately 2 cm area of upper inner arm skin. In alopecia patients, the study followed how the peripheral blood TCR repertoire changed in vivo over primary and secondary sensitization to diphenylcyclopropenone (DPC), a hapten. Weekly therapeutic DPC doses were additionally applied to the scalp of patients throughout the roughly 25-week study period. Libraries were pooled for sequencing, and variation in per-sample TCR yields was attributed mainly to small differences in library volumes within the pool. About 27 alopecia patients gave blood for TCR sequencing at one to four time points (pre-sensitization, 2, 6 and 24 weeks). The patient cohort, mostly female, included alopecia areata with under or over 50% scalp involvement, alopecia totalis and alopecia universalis. Patch testing was done on the upper back using Finn chambers containing 0.01% DPC, and results were scored after 6 days according to International Contact Dermatitis Research Group standards. Blood was sampled from patients pre-sensitization (week 0) and at 2, 6 and about 24 weeks after DPC sensitization. General conclusions and limits of the study: Alopecia, a presumed autoimmune disease, was present in all patients, so the immune response of the patients might differ from that of healthy individuals. After repeated subsampling, the strength of the expansion versus patch-test correlation and the threshold at which it became significant changed. DPC sensitization did not change how many TCRs were above 1 in 1000 frequency, and no evidence was found of alterations in global repertoire structure. Compared with pre-sensitization or healthy control sets, expanded TCRs formed significantly more large CDR3 similarity clusters, which is consistent with antigen-driven responses. A positive correlation was found between the number of PT1 expanded TCRs and patch test score, with significance reached at thresholds 8, 16 and 32 but not 4.

Library method: RACE. These reads were obtained on a NextSeq 500. During library preparation, unique molecular identifiers were attached to individual cDNA molecules so that TCRs could be counted in a quantitative, reproducible way. For every blood RNA sample, sequencing covered both the TCR alpha and TCR beta chains. The published analysis was carried out like this. The median number of TCRs per sample was approximately 93,000, ranging from roughly 20,000 to 700,000. V, J and CDR3 annotation of the TCR reads was performed with the Decombinator software suite. To make PS versus PT1 abundance plots, every sample was subsampled to the same number of TCRs (28,000). TCRs were defined as expanded if absent before sensitization and observed at least eight times at the 2-week time point. TCRdb reanalyzed the raw reads on its own, using fastp at Q25 for trimming and MiXCR for clone calling, and kept in-frame beta chains. Under each unique CDR3 protein, matching rows form one entry showing the most common genes and DNA. TCRdb's processing, not the authors' own work, is the source of the V and J calls. Recorded for this sample are about 400,000 distinct CDR3 sequences; about 6.9% of them occurred a single time. 4.5% to 6% of the sample comes from the top ten.

The V end gives up 0 bases and the J end 7 bases, leaving 4 bases in the junction not matched to a gene. The CDR3 has 14 amino acids, counting the end cysteine and phenylalanine. Solely the CDR3 DNA is kept, with 42 bases framed from the first base. CDR1 LGHNA and CDR2 YSLEER are derived from the germline V gene. This clonotype was recorded a few times. Its recognized antigen is unknown. Base-call qualities are not available, and no considerably larger clone is one nucleotide away. The sample's time point label, in plain terms: patch test 2, 6 weeks after DPC sensitization. The sample's treatment or condition label, in plain terms: therapeutic diphenylcyclopropenone sensitization with weekly scalp DPC. Blood at each patch-test visit was drawn before the patch test was applied. To be eligible, patients had to be aged 18 to 70, diagnosed with alopecia and judged suitable for DPC therapy, while pregnant patients were excluded. Unfractionated whole blood was collected in Tempus Blood RNA tubes, and total RNA was extracted from that blood.

In this chain, TRBV4-3 is recombined with TRBJ1-1, and TRBD1 matches 8 of the central bases. The material sequenced was whole blood, taken in connection with sensitization to the hapten diphenylcyclopropenone (DPC). The TCR sequence derives from a woman younger than 30 with alopecia areata. Some clones in this sample may be carry-over from other donors' samples. CDR3 region: CASSQDRTGNEAFF. The DNA reads TGCGCCAGCAGCCAAGATAGGACAGGGAATGAAGCTTTCTTT.